The clone carrying this TCR beta chain has more than one count but fewer than ten. Measured with immunoSEQ multiplex PCR; TCRdb has only the in-frame clones, and not every one. The sample lists roughly 100,000 clones; approximately 90% were seen once. This entry comes from a study of T cell responses to AZD1222 COVID-19 vaccine. This CDR3 has 17 amino acids. V lost 5 bases and J lost 3; bases outside the gene matches: 12. Germline CDR1 and CDR2: SNHLY and FYNNEI. The sample in question was peripheral blood, obtained 28 days after the second AZD1222 dose. The receptor comes from an adult who received the AZD1222 COVID-19 vaccine. J is TRBJ2-3 and V is TRBV2, with TRBD2 matching over 9 bases. CDR3 region: CASSYGSGRGGTDTQYF. CDR3 DNA: TGTGCCAGCAGTTATGGTAGCGGGAGAGGGGGGACAGATACGCAGTATTTT.